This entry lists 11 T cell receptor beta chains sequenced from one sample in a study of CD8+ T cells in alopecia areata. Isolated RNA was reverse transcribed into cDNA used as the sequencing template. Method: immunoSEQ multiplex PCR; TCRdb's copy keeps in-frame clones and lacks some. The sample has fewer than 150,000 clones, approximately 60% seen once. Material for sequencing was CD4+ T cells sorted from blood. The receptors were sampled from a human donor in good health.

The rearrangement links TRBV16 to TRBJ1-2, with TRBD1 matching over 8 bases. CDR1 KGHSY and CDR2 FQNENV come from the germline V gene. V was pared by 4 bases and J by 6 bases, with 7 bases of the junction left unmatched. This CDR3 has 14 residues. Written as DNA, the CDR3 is TGTGCCAGCAGCCCACGACAGGGGATAGATGGCTACACCTTC. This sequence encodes CASSPRQGIDGYTF.

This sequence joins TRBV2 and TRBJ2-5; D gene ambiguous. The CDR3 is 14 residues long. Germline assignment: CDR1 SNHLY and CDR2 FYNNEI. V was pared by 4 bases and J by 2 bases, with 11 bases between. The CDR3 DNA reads TGTGCCAGCAGTGGAGACCTGGGGCAAGAGACCCAGTACTTC. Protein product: CASSGDLGQETQYF.

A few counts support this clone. CDR3 sequence (DNA): TGTGCCAGCAGCCCTCGGGACTTGAACAATGAGCAGTTCTTC. It codes for CASSPRDLNNEQFF. The chain couples TRBV9 to TRBJ2-1; tentatively, D is TRBD2 (6 bases). The CDR3 totals 14 residues. Deletions cut 4 bases from V and 5 bases from J, with 13 bases between. The germline V gene has CDR1 SGDLS and CDR2 YYNGEE.

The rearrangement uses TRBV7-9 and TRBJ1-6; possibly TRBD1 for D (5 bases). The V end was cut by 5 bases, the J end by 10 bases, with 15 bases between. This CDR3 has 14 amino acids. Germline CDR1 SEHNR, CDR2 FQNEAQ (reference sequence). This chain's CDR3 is CASSRQGLVSPLHF. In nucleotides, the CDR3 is TGTGCCAGCAGCCGTCAGGGACTAGTCTCACCCCTCCACTTT.

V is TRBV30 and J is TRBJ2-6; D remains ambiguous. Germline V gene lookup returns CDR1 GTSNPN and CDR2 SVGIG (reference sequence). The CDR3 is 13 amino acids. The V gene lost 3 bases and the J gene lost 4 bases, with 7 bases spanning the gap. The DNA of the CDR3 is TGTGCCTGGAGACAGCCCGGGGCCAACGTCCTGACTTTC. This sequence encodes CAWRQPGANVLTF. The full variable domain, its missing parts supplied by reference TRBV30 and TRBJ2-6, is SQTIHQWPATLVQPVGSPLSLECTVEGTSNPNLYWYRQAAGRGLQLLFYSVGIGQISSEVPQNLSASRPQDRQFILSSKKLLLSDSGFYLCAWRQPGANVLTFGAGSRLTVL.

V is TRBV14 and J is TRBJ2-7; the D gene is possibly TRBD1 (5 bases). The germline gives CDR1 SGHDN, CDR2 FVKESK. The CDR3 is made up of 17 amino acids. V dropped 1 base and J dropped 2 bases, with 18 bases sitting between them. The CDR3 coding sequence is TGTGCCAGCAGCCAAGGGTTGGGGCAGGGAAACGCCTACGAGCAGTACTTC. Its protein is CASSQGLGQGNAYEQYF.

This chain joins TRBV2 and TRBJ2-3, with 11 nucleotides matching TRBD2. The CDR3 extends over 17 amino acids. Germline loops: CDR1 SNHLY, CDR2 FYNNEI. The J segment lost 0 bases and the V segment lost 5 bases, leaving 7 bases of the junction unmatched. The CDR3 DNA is TGTGCCAGCAGTAGGGGGACTAGCGGCCCTAGCACAGATACGCAGTATTTT. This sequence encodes CASSRGTSGPSTDTQYF.

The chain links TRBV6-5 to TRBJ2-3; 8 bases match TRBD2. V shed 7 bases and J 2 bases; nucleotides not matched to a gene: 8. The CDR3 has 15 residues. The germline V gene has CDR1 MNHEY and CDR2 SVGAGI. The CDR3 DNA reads TGTGCCAGCACCCTGCGGGGGGAGCCCACAGATACGCAGTATTTT. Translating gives CASTLRGEPTDTQYF.

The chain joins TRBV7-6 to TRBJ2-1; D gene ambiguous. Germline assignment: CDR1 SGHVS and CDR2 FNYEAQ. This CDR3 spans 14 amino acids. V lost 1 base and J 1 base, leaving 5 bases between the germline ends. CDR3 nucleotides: TGTGCCAGCAGCTTAGGGGGTTCCTACAATGAGCAGTTCTTC. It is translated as CASSLGGSYNEQFF.

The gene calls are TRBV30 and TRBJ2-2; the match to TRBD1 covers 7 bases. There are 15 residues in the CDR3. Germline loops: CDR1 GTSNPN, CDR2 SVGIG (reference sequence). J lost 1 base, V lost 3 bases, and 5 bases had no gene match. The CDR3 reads CAWSQGTVNTGELFF. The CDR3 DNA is TGTGCCTGGAGCCAAGGGACAGTGAACACCGGGGAGCTGTTTTTT.

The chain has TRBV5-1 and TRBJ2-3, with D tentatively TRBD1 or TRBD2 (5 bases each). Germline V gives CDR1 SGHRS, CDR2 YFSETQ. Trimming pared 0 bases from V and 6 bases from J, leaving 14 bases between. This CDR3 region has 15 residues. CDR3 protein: CASSLEAGKGDTQYF. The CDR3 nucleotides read TGCGCCAGCAGCTTGGAGGCGGGTAAGGGGGATACGCAGTATTTT.